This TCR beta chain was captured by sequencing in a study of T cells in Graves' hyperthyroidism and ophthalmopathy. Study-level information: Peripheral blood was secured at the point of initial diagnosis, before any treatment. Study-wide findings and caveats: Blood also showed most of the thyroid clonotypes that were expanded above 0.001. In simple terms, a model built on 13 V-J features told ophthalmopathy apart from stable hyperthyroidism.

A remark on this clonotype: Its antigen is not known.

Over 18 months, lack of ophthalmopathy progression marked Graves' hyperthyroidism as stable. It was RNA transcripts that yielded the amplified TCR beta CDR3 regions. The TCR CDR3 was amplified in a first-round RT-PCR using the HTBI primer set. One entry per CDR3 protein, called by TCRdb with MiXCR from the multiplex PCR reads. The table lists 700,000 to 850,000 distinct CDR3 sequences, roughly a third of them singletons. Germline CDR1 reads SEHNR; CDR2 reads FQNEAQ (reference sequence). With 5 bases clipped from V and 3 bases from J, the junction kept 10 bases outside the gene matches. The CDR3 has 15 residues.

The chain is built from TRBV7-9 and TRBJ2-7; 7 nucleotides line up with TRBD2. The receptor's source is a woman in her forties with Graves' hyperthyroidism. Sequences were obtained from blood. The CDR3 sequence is CASSQDQRDIYEQYF. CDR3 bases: TGTGCCAGCAGCCAAGACCAGCGGGATATCTACGAGCAGTACTTC.